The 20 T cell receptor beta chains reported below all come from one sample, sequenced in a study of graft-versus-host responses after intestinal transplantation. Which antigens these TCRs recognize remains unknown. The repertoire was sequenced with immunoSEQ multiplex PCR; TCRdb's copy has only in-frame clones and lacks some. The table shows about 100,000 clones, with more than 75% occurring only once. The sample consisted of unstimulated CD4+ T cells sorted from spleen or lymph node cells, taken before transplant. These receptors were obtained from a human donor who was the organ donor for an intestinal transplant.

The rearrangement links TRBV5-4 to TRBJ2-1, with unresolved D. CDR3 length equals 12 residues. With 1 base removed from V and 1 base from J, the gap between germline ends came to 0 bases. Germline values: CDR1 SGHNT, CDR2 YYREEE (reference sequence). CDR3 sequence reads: CASSLSYNEQFF. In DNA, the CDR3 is TGTGCCAGCAGCTTGTCCTACAATGAGCAGTTCTTC.

The CDR3 DNA sequence: TGTGCCAGCAGTTTCCGCGGAGGACAGGGATGGGGGGCTCAGCCCCAGCATTTT. Translation: CASSFRGGQGWGAQPQHF. The chain combines TRBV28 with TRBJ1-5; 8 bases are a match to TRBD1. This CDR3 region has 18 residues. CDR1 and CDR2 from the germline V gene are MDHEN and SYDVKM. Trimming removed 3 bases from V and 6 bases from J; junction bases left unmatched: 16.

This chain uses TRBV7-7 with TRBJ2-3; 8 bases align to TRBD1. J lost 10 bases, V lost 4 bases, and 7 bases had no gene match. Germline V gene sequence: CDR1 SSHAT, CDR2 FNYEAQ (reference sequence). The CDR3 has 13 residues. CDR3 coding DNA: TGTGCCAGCAGCTATTTACAGGGGGATGCGCAGTATTTT. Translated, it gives CASSYLQGDAQYF.

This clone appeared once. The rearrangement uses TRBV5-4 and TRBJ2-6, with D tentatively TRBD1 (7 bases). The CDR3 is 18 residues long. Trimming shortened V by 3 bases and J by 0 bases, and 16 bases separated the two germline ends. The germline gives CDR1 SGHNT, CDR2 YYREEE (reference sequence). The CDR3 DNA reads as TGTGCCAGCAGCTCGGGGGACAGAAACCCCTCTGGGGCCAACGTCCTGACTTTC. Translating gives CASSSGDRNPSGANVLTF.

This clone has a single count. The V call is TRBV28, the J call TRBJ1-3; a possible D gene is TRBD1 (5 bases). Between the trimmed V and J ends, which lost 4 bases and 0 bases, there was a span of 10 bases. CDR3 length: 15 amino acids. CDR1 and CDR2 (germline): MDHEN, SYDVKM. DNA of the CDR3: TGTGCCAGCAGTTCAGACAGTTACTCTGGAAACACCATATATTTT. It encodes CASSSDSYSGNTIYF.

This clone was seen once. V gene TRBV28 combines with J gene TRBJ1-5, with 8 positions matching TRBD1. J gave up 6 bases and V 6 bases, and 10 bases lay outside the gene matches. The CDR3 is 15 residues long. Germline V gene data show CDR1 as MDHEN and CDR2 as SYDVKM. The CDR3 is CASSRGQGVIQPQHF. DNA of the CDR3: TGTGCCAGCAGCCGCGGACAGGGTGTAATTCAGCCCCAGCATTTT.

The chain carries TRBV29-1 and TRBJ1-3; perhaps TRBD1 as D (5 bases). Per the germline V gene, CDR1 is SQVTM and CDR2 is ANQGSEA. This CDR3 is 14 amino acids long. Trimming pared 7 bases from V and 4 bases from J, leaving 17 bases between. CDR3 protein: CSALWRGKGNTIYF. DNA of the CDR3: TGCAGCGCCCTATGGAGGGGCAAGGGAAACACCATATATTTT. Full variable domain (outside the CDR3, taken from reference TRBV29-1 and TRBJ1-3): SAVISQKPSRDICQRGTSLTIQCQVDSQVTMMFWYRQQPGQSLTLIATANQGSEATYESGFVIDKFPISRPNLTFSTLTVSNMSPEDSSIYLCSALWRGKGNTIYFGEGSWLTVV.

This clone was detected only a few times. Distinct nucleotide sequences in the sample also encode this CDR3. CDR3 amino acids: CASSFRSSTDTQYF. DNA of the CDR3: TGCGCCAGCAGCTTTCGCAGCAGCACAGATACGCAGTATTTT. The chain has TRBV5-1 and TRBJ2-3; D is unclear. The CDR3 is 14 residues long. V was cut by 2 bases and J by 0 bases, with 7 bases left in between. Germline-derived CDR1 and CDR2 are SGHRS and YFSETQ.

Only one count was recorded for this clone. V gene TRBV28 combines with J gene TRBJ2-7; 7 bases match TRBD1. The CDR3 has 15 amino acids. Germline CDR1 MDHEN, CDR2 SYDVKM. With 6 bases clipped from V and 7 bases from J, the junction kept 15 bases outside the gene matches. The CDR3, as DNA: TGTGCCAGCAGACACAACAACAGACGGACAGGAGAGCAGTACTTC. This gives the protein CASRHNNRRTGEQYF.

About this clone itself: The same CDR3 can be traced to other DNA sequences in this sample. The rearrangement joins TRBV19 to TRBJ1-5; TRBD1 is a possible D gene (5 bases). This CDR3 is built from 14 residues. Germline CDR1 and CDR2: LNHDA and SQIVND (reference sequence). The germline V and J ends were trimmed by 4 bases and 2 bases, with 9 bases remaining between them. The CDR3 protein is CASSTTGGNQPQHF. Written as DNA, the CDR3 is TGTGCCAGTAGTACAACAGGCGGCAATCAGCCCCAGCATTTT.

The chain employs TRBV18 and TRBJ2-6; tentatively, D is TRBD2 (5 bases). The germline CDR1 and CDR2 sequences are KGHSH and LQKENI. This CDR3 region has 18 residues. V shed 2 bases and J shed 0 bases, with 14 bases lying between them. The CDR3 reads CASSPFAGLYSGANVLTF. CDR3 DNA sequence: TGTGCCAGCTCACCATTCGCAGGACTTTACTCTGGGGCCAACGTCCTGACTTTC. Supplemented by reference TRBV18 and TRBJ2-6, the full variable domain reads NAGVMQNPRHLVRRRGQEARLRCSPMKGHSHVYWYRQLPEEGLKFMVYLQKENIIDESGMPKERFSAEFPKEGPSILRIQQVVRGDSAAYFCASSPFAGLYSGANVLTFGAGSRLTVL.

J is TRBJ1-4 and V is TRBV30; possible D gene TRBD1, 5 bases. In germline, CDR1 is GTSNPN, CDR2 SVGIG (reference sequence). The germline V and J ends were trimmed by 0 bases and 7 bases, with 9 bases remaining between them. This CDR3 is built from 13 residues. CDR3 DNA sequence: TGTGCCTGGAGTGTCATTAGGGGTGAAAAACTGTTTTTT. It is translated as CAWSVIRGEKLFF.

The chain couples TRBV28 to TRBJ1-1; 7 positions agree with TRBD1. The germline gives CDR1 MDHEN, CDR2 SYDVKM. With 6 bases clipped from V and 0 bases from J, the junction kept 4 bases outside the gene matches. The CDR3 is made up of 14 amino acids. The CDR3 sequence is CASRRQGMNTEAFF. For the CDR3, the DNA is TGTGCCAGCAGGAGACAGGGTATGAACACTGAAGCTTTCTTT.

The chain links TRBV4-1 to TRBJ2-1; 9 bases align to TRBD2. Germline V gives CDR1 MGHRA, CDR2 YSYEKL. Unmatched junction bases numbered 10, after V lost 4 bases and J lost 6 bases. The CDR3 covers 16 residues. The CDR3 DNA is TGCGCCAGCAGCCCCGAGGGAGCGGGGGGCCCCAATGAGCAGTTCTTC. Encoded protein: CASSPEGAGGPNEQFF.

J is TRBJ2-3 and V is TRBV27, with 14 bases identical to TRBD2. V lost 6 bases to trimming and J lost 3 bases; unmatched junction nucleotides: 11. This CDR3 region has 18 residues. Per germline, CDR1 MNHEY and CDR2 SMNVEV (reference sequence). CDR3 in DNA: TGTGCCAGCAGCCGTCTGACTAGCGGGGGGGCGAGGACAGATACGCAGTATTTT. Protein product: CASSRLTSGGARTDTQYF.

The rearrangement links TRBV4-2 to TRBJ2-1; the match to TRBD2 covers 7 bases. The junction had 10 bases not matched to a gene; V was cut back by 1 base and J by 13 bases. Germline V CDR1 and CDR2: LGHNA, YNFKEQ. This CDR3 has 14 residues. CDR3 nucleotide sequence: TGTGCCAGCAGCCAAGGGGTGGCTAGCGGCGACCAGTTCTTC. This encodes CASSQGVASGDQFF.

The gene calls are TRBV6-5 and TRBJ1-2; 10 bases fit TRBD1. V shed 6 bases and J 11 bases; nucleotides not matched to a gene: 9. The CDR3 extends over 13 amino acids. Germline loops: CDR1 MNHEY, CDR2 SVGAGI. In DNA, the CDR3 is TGTGCCAGCAGAATACCGGGACAGGGGTTGTACACCTTC. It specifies CASRIPGQGLYTF.

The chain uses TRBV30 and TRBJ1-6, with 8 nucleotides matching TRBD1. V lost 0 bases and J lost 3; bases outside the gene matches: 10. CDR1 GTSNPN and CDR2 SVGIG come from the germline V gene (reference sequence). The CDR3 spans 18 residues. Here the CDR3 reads CAWSVRQGAGVYNSPLHF. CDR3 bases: TGTGCCTGGAGTGTAAGGCAGGGGGCTGGCGTCTATAATTCACCCCTCCACTTT.

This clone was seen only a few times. The chain's CDR3 is CASSYGGGGWGSKNIQYF. The CDR3 DNA reads as TGTGCCAGCAGCTATGGAGGTGGTGGGTGGGGGTCCAAAAACATTCAGTACTTC. The rearrangement links TRBV11-2 to TRBJ2-4, with D perhaps matching TRBD1 or TRBD2 (5 bases each). The germline V gene encodes CDR1 SGHAT and CDR2 FQNNGV. The CDR3 consists of 18 residues. V dropped 4 bases and J dropped 2 bases, with 21 bases sitting between them. The whole variable domain, filled in from reference TRBV11-2 and TRBJ2-4, reads EAGVAQSPRYKIIEKRQSVAFWCNPISGHATLYWYQQILGQGPKLLIQFQNNGVVDDSQLPKDRFSAERLKGVDSTLKIQPAKLEDSAVYLCASSYGGGGWGSKNIQYFGAGTRLSVL.

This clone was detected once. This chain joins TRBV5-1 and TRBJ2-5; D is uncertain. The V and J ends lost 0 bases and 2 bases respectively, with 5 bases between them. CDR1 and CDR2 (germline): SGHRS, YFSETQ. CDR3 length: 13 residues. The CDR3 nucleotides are TGCGCCAGCAGCTTGGGGAAACAAGAGACCCAGTACTTC. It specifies CASSLGKQETQYF.